The 22 T cell receptor beta chains below were found in one sample sequenced in a study of blood T cell repertoires in COVID-19. This table comes from immunoSEQ multiplex PCR, and its TCRdb copy is limited to in-frame clones, with some not included. The table lists 370,000 or so clones, around 87% of them singletons, with 1.3% in the top ten. The specimen was PBMCs or T cells enriched from blood (not recorded which). The receptors shown here come from a man younger than 40 who had recovered from COVID-19.

J is TRBJ2-1 and V is TRBV9; 16 nucleotides align to TRBD2. In germline, CDR1 is SGDLS, CDR2 YYNGEE. This CDR3 contains 15 residues. Losses at the gene ends were 6 bases for V and 7 bases for J; bases not matched to a gene: 4. CDR3 loop: CASNPGLAGGNEQFF. In nucleotides, the CDR3 is TGTGCCAGCAACCCGGGACTAGCGGGGGGGAATGAGCAGTTCTTC.

This clone came up a few times. The CDR3 is CAWSVTGFYNEQFF. DNA of the CDR3: TGTGCCTGGAGTGTTACAGGGTTTTACAATGAGCAGTTCTTC. The chain is built from TRBV30 and TRBJ2-1, with D tentatively TRBD1 (6 bases). CDR3 length: 14 amino acids. Trimming removed 0 bases from V and 4 bases from J, with 10 bases in between. Germline CDR1 reads GTSNPN; CDR2 reads SVGIG (reference sequence).

This chain joins TRBV27 and TRBJ2-2; D uncertain. The V end was cut by 7 bases, the J end by 4 bases, with 16 bases between. Germline V gives CDR1 MNHEY, CDR2 SMNVEV (reference sequence). The CDR3 covers 15 residues. CDR3 nucleotide sequence: TGTGCCAGCACCAATTCGGTGCCCCTCACCGGGGAGCTGTTTTTT. Amino acid sequence: CASTNSVPLTGELFF.

The chain joins TRBV29-1 to TRBJ1-1, with 7 bases identical to TRBD1. The V gene's germline CDR1 is SQVTM and CDR2 ANQGSEA. J gave up 6 bases and V 2 bases, and 3 bases lay outside the gene matches. The CDR3 contains 12 residues. The CDR3 DNA is TGCAGCGTTGAAACAGGGGCTTCTGAAGCTTTCTTT. This sequence encodes CSVETGASEAFF.

Note on this clone: The same CDR3 arises from other DNA sequences in this sample as well. This chain uses TRBV6-5 with TRBJ1-2, with unresolved D. Germline-derived CDR1 and CDR2 are MNHEY and SVGAGI. The CDR3 length is 13 residues. Trimming removed 0 bases at V and 4 bases at J, with 6 bases between. CDR3 nucleotide sequence: TGTGCCAGCAGTTACTCCGCGGGCTATGGCTACACCTTC. This codes for CASSYSAGYGYTF.

The V gene is TRBV4-1, the J gene TRBJ2-3, with D tentatively TRBD2 (6 bases). The V gene lost 3 bases and the J gene lost 5 bases, with 6 bases spanning the gap. Germline V CDR1 and CDR2: MGHRA, YSYEKL. The CDR3 has 12 residues. CDR3 residues: CASSQGGDTQYF. For the CDR3, the DNA is TGCGCCAGCAGCCAGGGGGGAGATACGCAGTATTTT.

This chain joins TRBV7-8 and TRBJ2-7; 11 bases are shared with TRBD1. Germline values: CDR1 SGHVS, CDR2 FQNEAQ. Unmatched junction bases numbered 9, after V lost 5 bases and J lost 3 bases. CDR3 size: 16 residues. DNA for the CDR3: TGTGCCAGCAGCCCCTGGGACAGGGGGACTAGCTACGAGCAGTACTTC. Its translation is CASSPWDRGTSYEQYF.

This clone was detected once. V is TRBV7-8 and J is TRBJ1-4; TRBD1 matches 7 bases. The V gene's germline CDR1 is SGHVS and CDR2 FQNEAQ. The V and J ends lost 6 bases and 3 bases, in that order; junction bases with no gene match: 4. This CDR3 spans 14 amino acids. CDR3 sequence reads: CASSRQGSNEKLFF. The DNA for the CDR3 is TGTGCCAGCAGTCGACAGGGATCTAATGAAAAACTGTTTTTT.

This chain joins TRBV9 and TRBJ2-3; D call uncertain. V was clipped by 3 bases and J by 0 bases, with 5 bases between them. CDR3 length: 13 residues. The germline gives CDR1 SGDLS, CDR2 YYNGEE. CDR3 DNA: TGTGCCAGCAGCGCCCCTAGCACAGATACGCAGTATTTT. Protein: CASSAPSTDTQYF.

The chain recombines TRBV5-1 with TRBJ2-3; no firm D call. Per the germline V gene, CDR1 is SGHRS and CDR2 is YFSETQ. Between the trimmed V and J ends, which lost 0 bases and 8 bases, there was a span of 7 bases. The CDR3 is made up of 12 amino acids. The CDR3 nucleotides are TGCGCCAGCAGCTTGGGCCCCAGTACGCAGTATTTT. Translated: CASSLGPSTQYF.

The gene calls are TRBV12-2 and TRBJ1-5; TRBD1, as called in the table, went unchecked against the DNA. TRBV12-2 is listed as a pseudogene. CDR3 length equals 17 residues. In DNA, the CDR3 is TGTGCAAGTCGCCTCAACCGGGACAGGGGTCTCCATCAGCCCCAGCATTTT. Translating gives CASRLNRDRGLHQPQHF.

The chain carries TRBV6-1 and TRBJ1-4; no firm D call. This CDR3 has 15 residues. Per germline, CDR1 MNHNS and CDR2 SASEGT. Trimming took off 3 bases at V and 4 bases at J, with 12 bases between the two ends. CDR3 region: CASSDYSGHNEKLFF. The CDR3 nucleotides read TGTGCCAGCAGTGATTACAGTGGCCATAATGAAAAACTGTTTTTT.

The chain combines TRBV9 with TRBJ1-2; 8 nucleotides line up with TRBD1. Germline CDR1 and CDR2: SGDLS and YYNGEE. V lost 3 bases, J lost 3 bases, and 4 bases stayed unmatched. The CDR3 sequence is 14 residues long. CDR3 in DNA: TGTGCCAGCAGCGCCGGACAGGGCGACTATGGCTACACCTTC. It translates to CASSAGQGDYGYTF.

The V gene is TRBV11-2, the J gene TRBJ2-1; TRBD2 agrees at 10 bases. Germline CDR1 and CDR2: SGHAT and FQNNGV. This CDR3 contains 16 residues. The V segment lost 5 bases and the J segment 4 bases; nucleotides outside the gene matches: 8. CDR3 DNA: TGTGCCAGCAGCCCAGCGGGACTAGCGAGATACAATGAGCAGTTCTTC. Amino acids: CASSPAGLARYNEQFF.

The V gene is TRBV27, the J gene TRBJ1-5; TRBD1 might be the D (5 bases). This CDR3 contains 14 residues. CDR1 and CDR2 from the germline V gene are MNHEY and SMNVEV (reference sequence). V lost 2 bases and J 1 base, leaving 6 bases between the germline ends. CDR3 protein: CASSLGGSNQPQHF. The CDR3 bases are TGTGCCAGCAGTTTAGGGGGGAGCAATCAGCCCCAGCATTTT.

Concerning this clone itself: Other DNA variants within this sample encode the same CDR3. This sequence joins TRBV27 and TRBJ2-2; 10 nucleotides agree with TRBD1. The germline V gene encodes CDR1 MNHEY and CDR2 SMNVEV (reference sequence). V dropped 6 bases and J dropped 3; count of bases not matched to a gene: 4. The CDR3 covers 15 residues. CDR3 DNA sequence: TGTGCCAGCAGATCCGGGACAGGGGACACCGGGGAGCTGTTTTTT. Translating gives CASRSGTGDTGELFF.

This clone was picked up one time. V gene TRBV9 combines with J gene TRBJ2-7; tentatively, D is TRBD1 (6 bases). Trimming removed 0 bases from V and 0 bases from J, with 10 bases in between. This CDR3 comprises 15 residues. Germline loops: CDR1 SGDLS, CDR2 YYNGEE. The CDR3, as DNA: TGTGCCAGCAGCGTAGCCGGGACAACCTCCTACGAGCAGTACTTC. This translates into CASSVAGTTSYEQYF. Complete variable domain (other parts from reference TRBV9 and TRBJ2-7): DSGVTQTPKHLITATGQRVTLRCSPRSGDLSVYWYQQSLDQGLQFLIQYYNGEERAKGNILERFSAQQFPDLHSELNLSSLELGDSALYFCASSVAGTTSYEQYFGPGTRLTVT.

The chain couples TRBV5-5 to TRBJ1-2; D gene unclear. Germline CDR1 reads SGHKS; CDR2 reads YYEKEE (reference sequence). This CDR3 spans 14 amino acids. Trimming shortened V by 2 bases and J by 8 bases, and 16 bases separated the two germline ends. The CDR3 loop is CASSFLGREGGYTF. The CDR3 nucleotides read TGTGCCAGCAGCTTTCTAGGGCGGGAGGGCGGCTACACCTTC.

As for this clone: Other DNA sequences in the sample encode the same CDR3. The chain employs TRBV12-3 or TRBV12-4 and TRBJ1-1; perhaps TRBD1 as D (6 bases). The germline V and J ends were trimmed by 3 bases and 3 bases, with 8 bases remaining between them. CDR3 size: 13 residues. The CDR3 nucleotides read TGTGCCAGCAGTTTGCAGGGGTACACTGAAGCTTTCTTT. Translation gives CASSLQGYTEAFF.

This clone was picked up one time. V usage is TRBV5-1 and J usage is TRBJ1-1; 8 positions agree with TRBD1. Germline V gene data show CDR1 as SGHRS and CDR2 as YFSETQ. V was clipped by 0 bases and J by 3 bases; unmatched bases: 1. The CDR3 has 14 residues. The CDR3 sequence is CASSLVDRDTEAFF. In nucleotides, the CDR3 is TGCGCCAGCAGCTTGGTGGACAGGGACACTGAAGCTTTCTTT.

This chain links TRBV29-1 with TRBJ2-7; D not resolved. The germline CDR1 and CDR2 sequences are SQVTM and ANQGSEA. The CDR3 has 12 amino acids. Trimming removed 1 base from V and 3 bases from J, with 7 bases in between. CDR3 nucleotides: TGCAGCGTTGAAGGAACAAGCTACGAGCAGTACTTC. Protein product: CSVEGTSYEQYF.

The chain joins TRBV12-3 or TRBV12-4 to TRBJ1-2, with D hard to call. The CDR3 length is 13 residues. V lost 0 bases and J lost 8, with 10 bases in between. The CDR3 protein is CASSLARGNGYTF. The CDR3 nucleotides are TGTGCCAGCAGTTTAGCTCGGGGAAACGGCTACACCTTC.